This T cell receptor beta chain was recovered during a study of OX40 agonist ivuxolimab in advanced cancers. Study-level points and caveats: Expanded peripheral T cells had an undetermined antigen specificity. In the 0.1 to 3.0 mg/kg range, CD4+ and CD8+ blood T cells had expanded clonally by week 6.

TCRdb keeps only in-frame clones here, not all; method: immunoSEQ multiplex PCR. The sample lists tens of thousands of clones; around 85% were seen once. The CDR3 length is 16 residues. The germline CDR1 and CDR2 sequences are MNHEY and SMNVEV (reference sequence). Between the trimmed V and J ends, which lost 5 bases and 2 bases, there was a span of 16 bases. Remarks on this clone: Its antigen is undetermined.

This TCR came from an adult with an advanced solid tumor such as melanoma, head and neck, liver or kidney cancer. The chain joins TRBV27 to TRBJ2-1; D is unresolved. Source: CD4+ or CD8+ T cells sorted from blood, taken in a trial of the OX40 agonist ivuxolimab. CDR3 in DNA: TGTGCCAGCAGTCTCCGTTTCTCTGAGCCCTACAATGAGCAGTTCTTC. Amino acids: CASSLRFSEPYNEQFF.